Listed below are T cell receptor beta chains from one sample, sequenced in a study of blood T cell repertoires in COVID-19. Using immunoSEQ multiplex PCR, the repertoire was profiled, and TCRdb retains in-frame clones only, with some absent. This sample has 75,000 to 100,000 clones, with approximately 87% found just once. The specimen was peripheral blood. Receptor source: a human donor in a cohort sampled during active COVID-19. Each CDR3 is given with its conserved first and last residue. D genes are given only for firm matches. Only some rows state a clone size, as once, few, many or a class for expanded clones.

>TRBV19|TRBD1|TRBJ1-2|-
TGTGCCAGTACCCCCCGGGACAGCTATGGCTACACCTTC
CASTPRDSYGYTF
>TRBV28|TRBD1|TRBJ1-4|-
TGTGCCAGCAGACGGACAGGGGGCGATGAAAAACTGTTTTTT
CASRRTGGDEKLFF
>TRBV9|TRBD1|TRBJ2-5|-
TGTGCCAGCAGCCCCCGGACAGGACACCAAGAGACCCAGTACTTC
CASSPRTGHQETQYF
>TRBV29-1|TRBD1|TRBJ1-5|few
TGCAGCGCCCTGACAGGGGCAGGACAGCCCCAGCATTTT
CSALTGAGQPQHF
>TRBV11-2|-|TRBJ1-6|once
TGTGCCAGCAGCTTACGGTTTTCACCCCTCCACTTT
CASSLRFSPLHF
>TRBV10-3|-|TRBJ1-5|-
TGTGCCATCAGCACGACAAATAATGGCAATCAGCCCCAGCATTTT
CAISTTNNGNQPQHF
>TRBV12-5|-|TRBJ1-2|-
TGTGCTAGTGGTTTGAGGGAGGGCTACACCTTC
CASGLREGYTF
>TRBV10-2|-|TRBJ2-5|-
TGCGCCAGCCGTGAACGACTTGGAAAACAAGAGACCCAGTACTTC
CASRERLGKQETQYF
>TRBV5-1|-|TRBJ2-2|-
TGCGCCAGCAGCTTGCGGTTCCCCGGGGAGCTGTTTTTT
CASSLRFPGELFF
>TRBV15|-|TRBJ2-7|once
TGTGCCACCAGCAGATTAGAGGGGACTTCCGAGCAGTACTTC
CATSRLEGTSEQYF
>TRBV2|TRBD1|TRBJ1-1|-
TGTGCCAGCAGTTTCGGACAGGCGAACACTGAAGCTTTCTTT
CASSFGQANTEAFF
>TRBV9|TRBD1|TRBJ2-1|-
TGTGCCAGCAGCGTGACCGGGACAGGCTCCTACAATGAGCAGTTCTTC
CASSVTGTGSYNEQFF
>TRBV6-6|-|TRBJ1-1|-
TGTGCCAGCAGTTTCCAGGGAGGTTCTGAAGCTTTCTTT
CASSFQGGSEAFF
>TRBV20-1|-|TRBJ1-2|-
TGCAGTGCTAGAGTCTATGATGGCTACACCTTC
CSARVYDGYTF
>TRBV19|TRBD1|TRBJ2-2|-
TGTGCCAGTAGTATTCGGACAGGGGGACCCGGGGAGCTGTTTTTT
CASSIRTGGPGELFF
>TRBV28|-|TRBJ2-1|-
TGTGCCAGCAGTTTACAAGGGGGTGAGCAGTTCTTC
CASSLQGGEQFF
>TRBV11-3|TRBD2|TRBJ2-1|-
TGTGCCAGCAGCTATGGACTAGCGGGGTACAATGAGCAGTTCTTC
CASSYGLAGYNEQFF
>TRBV12-3/TRBV12-4|TRBD1|TRBJ1-2|-
TGTGCCAGCAGTTGGGGGACAGGAGATGGCTACACCTTC
CASSWGTGDGYTF
>TRBV7-9|-|TRBJ1-1|few
TGTGCCAGCAGCTTAGTGGCGGTGAACACTGAAGCTTTCTTT
CASSLVAVNTEAFF
>TRBV5-1|-|TRBJ2-3|once
TGCGCCAGCAGCTTGGCCAGCGGGCCCACAGATACGCAGTATTTT
CASSLASGPTDTQYF
>TRBV30|TRBD1|TRBJ1-2|-
TGTGCCTGGAGTCCTCCTCCGGGACAGTCCTATGGCTACACCTTC
CAWSPPPGQSYGYTF
>TRBV5-6|TRBD1|TRBJ1-1|-
TGTGCCAGCAGCGCGGACAGGGAGGTTGGAGCTTTCTTT
CASSADREVGAFF
>TRBV9|-|TRBJ2-1|-
TGTGCCAGCAGCCAAAGAGACAATGAGCAGTTCTTC
CASSQRDNEQFF
>TRBV19|TRBD2|TRBJ2-1|-
TGTGCCAGTAGTGAGCGGGGATACAATGAGCAGTTCTTC
CASSERGYNEQFF
>TRBV5-1|-|TRBJ1-1|-
TGCGCCAGCAGCTTACAGGGCAAGAACACTGAAGCTTTCTTT
CASSLQGKNTEAFF
>TRBV6-1|TRBD1|TRBJ1-6|-
TGTGCCAGCAGTGAGGGACAGGGAAATAATTCACCCCTCCACTTT
CASSEGQGNNSPLHF
>TRBV28|-|TRBJ2-1|-
TGTGCCAGCAACCAGAACCAGGGCGGCTACAATGAGCAGTTCTTC
CASNQNQGGYNEQFF
>TRBV5-1|-|TRBJ2-7|-
TGCGCCAGCAGCTTGGCAGGGGCCGAGCAGTACTTC
CASSLAGAEQYF
>TRBV28|TRBD2|TRBJ2-6|-
TGTGCCAGCAGCATAGCGGGAGTTCTGCATATCTCTGGGGCCAACGTCCTGACTTTC
CASSIAGVLHISGANVLTF
>TRBV19|TRBD1|TRBJ1-2|-
TGTGCCACCCAAAGTGGGACGGGACAGGGACTTGGCTACACCTTC
CATQSGTGQGLGYTF
>TRBV29-1|TRBD1|TRBJ1-2|-
TGCAGCGTTGGACAGGGATATGGCTACACCTTC
CSVGQGYGYTF
>TRBV19|-|TRBJ2-2|few
TGTGCCAGTAGTCGGGGGTTCGGAATCACCGGGGAGCTGTTTTTT
CASSRGFGITGELFF
>TRBV5-1|TRBD1|TRBJ1-2|-
TGCGCCAGCGGACAGGGCACCTCTAACTATGGCTACACCTTC
CASGQGTSNYGYTF
>TRBV9|TRBD2|TRBJ2-7|-
TGTGCCAGCAGCCCTATAGCGGGGTCGTGGGAGCAGTACTTC
CASSPIAGSWEQYF
>TRBV20-1|-|TRBJ1-1|-
TGCAGTGGTTATATGAACACTGAAGCTTTCTTT
CSGYMNTEAFF
>TRBV11-2|-|TRBJ1-6|-
TGTGCCAGCAGCATCAGGGTTAGGTCACCCCTCCACTTT
CASSIRVRSPLHF
>TRBV2|TRBD2|TRBJ2-2|-
TGTGCCAGCAGGGGGGGGGAGGCCCCGAACACCGGGGAGCTGTTTTTT
CASRGGEAPNTGELFF
>TRBV28|TRBD2|TRBJ2-4|once
TGTGCCAGCAGTTTAGGGGGGGGAAACATTCAGTACTTC
CASSLGGGNIQYF
>TRBV19|TRBD2|TRBJ2-2|-
TGTGCCAGTAGCCGATCAGCGGGGGGACACACCGGGGAGCTGTTTTTT
CASSRSAGGHTGELFF
>TRBV30|-|TRBJ1-5|-
TGTGCCTGGACCCAGGGGCGCCTTAGCAATCAGCCCCAGCATTTT
CAWTQGRLSNQPQHF
>TRBV7-8|-|TRBJ2-7|few
TGTGCCAGCAGCTTAGCGCGCGAGCAGTACTTC
CASSLAREQYF
>TRBV5-1|-|TRBJ1-2|-
TGCGCCAGCAGCTTGGCCCTCCAGGGAAGCTATGGCTACACCTTC
CASSLALQGSYGYTF
>TRBV11-3|TRBD2|TRBJ2-5|-
TGTGCCAGCAGCTCGGGACTAGCGGAAGAGACCCAGTACTTC
CASSSGLAEETQYF
>TRBV2|TRBD1|TRBJ1-4|-
TGTGCCAGCAGTTACTCAGGGGGGAGTCTGTTTTTT
CASSYSGGSLFF
>TRBV10-3|-|TRBJ2-3|-
TGTGCCATCAGAATGCTAGGCACAGATACGCAGTATTTT
CAIRMLGTDTQYF
>TRBV2|TRBD1|TRBJ2-7|-
TGTGCCAGCAGTGTTGGACAGGCCTCCTACGAGCAGTACTTC
CASSVGQASYEQYF
>TRBV29-1|TRBD1|TRBJ1-2|-
TGCAGCGTCCCGGACAGGCCGTATGGCTACACCTTC
CSVPDRPYGYTF
>TRBV11-2|-|TRBJ1-2|-
TGTGCCAGCAGCTTAGCAGGGGTAGTTGGTGGCTACACCTTC
CASSLAGVVGGYTF
>TRBV7-3|TRBD2|TRBJ2-1|-
TGTGCCAGCAGCTTAGGACTAGGGGTGGTAGACGAGCAGTTCTTC
CASSLGLGVVDEQFF